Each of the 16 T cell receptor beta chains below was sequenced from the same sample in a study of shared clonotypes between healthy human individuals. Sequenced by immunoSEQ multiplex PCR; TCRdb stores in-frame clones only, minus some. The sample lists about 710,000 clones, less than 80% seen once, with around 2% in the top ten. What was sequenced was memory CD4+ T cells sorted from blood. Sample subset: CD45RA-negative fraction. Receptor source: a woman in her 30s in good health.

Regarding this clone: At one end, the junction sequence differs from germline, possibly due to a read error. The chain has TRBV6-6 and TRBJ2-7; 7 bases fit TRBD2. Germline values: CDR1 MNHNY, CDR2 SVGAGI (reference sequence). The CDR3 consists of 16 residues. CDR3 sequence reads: CASSYSRGQFGGEQYF. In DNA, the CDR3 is TGTGCCAGCAGCTACTCCCGCGGGCAGTTCGGGGGGGAGCAGTACTTC.

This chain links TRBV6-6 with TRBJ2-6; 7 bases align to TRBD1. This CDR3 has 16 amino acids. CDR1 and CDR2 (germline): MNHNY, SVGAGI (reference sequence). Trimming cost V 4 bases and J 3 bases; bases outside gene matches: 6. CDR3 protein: CASSSTGIGGANVLTF. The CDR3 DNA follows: TGTGCCAGCAGTTCGACAGGGATTGGTGGGGCCAACGTCCTGACTTTC.

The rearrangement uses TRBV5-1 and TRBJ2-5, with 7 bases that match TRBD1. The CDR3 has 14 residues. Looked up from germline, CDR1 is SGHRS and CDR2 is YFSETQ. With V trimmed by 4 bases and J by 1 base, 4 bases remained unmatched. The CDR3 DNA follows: TGCGCCAGCAGCCCCGGACAGGCCCAAGAGACCCAGTACTTC. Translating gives CASSPGQAQETQYF.

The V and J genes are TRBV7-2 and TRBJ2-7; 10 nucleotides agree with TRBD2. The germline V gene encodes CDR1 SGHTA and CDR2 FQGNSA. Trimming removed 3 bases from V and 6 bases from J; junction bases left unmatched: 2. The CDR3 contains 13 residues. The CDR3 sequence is CASSFQREGEQYF. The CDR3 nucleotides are TGTGCCAGCAGCTTCCAGCGGGAGGGCGAGCAGTACTTC.

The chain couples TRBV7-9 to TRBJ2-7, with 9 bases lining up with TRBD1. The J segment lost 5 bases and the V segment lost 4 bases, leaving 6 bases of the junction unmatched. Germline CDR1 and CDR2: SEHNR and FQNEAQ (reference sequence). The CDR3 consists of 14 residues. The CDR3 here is CASSSGTGKDEQYF. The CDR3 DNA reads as TGTGCCAGCAGCTCAGGGACAGGGAAGGACGAGCAGTACTTC.

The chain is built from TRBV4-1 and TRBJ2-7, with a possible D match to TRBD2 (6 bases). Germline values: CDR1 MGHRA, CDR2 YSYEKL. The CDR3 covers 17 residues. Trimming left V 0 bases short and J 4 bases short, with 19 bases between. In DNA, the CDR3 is TGCGCCAGCAGCCAAGATCGGGGGACCCATAGAGGATACGAGCAGTACTTC. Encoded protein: CASSQDRGTHRGYEQYF.

The CDR3 sequence: CASSFASGSRVGELFF. CDR3 bases: TGTGCCAGCAGTTTCGCTAGCGGGAGTCGGGTCGGGGAGCTGTTTTTT. The V call is TRBV6-5, the J call TRBJ2-2; 10 nucleotides match TRBD2. Germline V gene sequence: CDR1 MNHEY, CDR2 SVGAGI. Trimming took 4 bases from V and 7 from J; bases not matched to a gene: 9. The CDR3 length is 16 residues.

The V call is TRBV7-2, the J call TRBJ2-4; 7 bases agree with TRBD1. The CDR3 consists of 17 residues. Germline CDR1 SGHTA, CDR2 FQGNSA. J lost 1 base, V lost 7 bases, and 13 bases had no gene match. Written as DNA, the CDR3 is TGTGCCAGCACCCCCTACGGGACAGAATTGGCCAAAAACATTCAGTACTTC. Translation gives CASTPYGTELAKNIQYF.

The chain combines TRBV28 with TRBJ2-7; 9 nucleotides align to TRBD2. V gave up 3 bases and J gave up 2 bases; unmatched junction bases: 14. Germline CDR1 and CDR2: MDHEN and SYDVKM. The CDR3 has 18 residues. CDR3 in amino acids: CASSFVTSGQAPAYEQYF. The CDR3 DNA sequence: TGTGCCAGCAGTTTTGTTACTAGCGGGCAAGCACCTGCCTACGAGCAGTACTTC.

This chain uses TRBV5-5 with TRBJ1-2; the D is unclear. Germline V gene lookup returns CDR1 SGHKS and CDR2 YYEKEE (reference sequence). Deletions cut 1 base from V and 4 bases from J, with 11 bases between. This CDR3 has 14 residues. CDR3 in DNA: TGTGCCAGCAGCTTGTCCAAGGACCTCTATGGCTACACCTTC. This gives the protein CASSLSKDLYGYTF.

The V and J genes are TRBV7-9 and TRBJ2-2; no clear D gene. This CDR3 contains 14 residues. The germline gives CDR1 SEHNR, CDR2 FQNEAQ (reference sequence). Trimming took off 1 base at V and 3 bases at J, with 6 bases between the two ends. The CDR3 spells CASSLDRDTGELFF. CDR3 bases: TGTGCCAGCAGCTTAGACAGAGACACCGGGGAGCTGTTTTTT.

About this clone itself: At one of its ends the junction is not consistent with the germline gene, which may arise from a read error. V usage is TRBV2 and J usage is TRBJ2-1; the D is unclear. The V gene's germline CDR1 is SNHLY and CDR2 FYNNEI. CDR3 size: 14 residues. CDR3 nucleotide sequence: TGTGCCAGCAGCGAAGTCTACAGAAACAATGAGCAGTTCTTC. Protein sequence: CASSEVYRNNEQFF.

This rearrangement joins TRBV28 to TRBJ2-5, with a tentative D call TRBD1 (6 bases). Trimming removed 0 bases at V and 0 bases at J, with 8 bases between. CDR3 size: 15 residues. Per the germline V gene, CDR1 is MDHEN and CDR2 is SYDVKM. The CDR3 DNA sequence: TGTGCCAGCAGTTTATGGAAGGGGGACCAAGAGACCCAGTACTTC. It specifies CASSLWKGDQETQYF.

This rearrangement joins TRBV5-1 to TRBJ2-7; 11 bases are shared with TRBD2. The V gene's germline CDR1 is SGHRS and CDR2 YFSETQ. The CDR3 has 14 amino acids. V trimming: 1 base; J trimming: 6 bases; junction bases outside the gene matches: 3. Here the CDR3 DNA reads TGCGCCAGCAGCTTGACTAGCGGGAGTAGCGAGCAGTACTTC. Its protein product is CASSLTSGSSEQYF.

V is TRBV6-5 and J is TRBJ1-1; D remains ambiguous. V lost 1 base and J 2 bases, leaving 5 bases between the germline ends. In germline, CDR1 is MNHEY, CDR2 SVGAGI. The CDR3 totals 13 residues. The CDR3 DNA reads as TGTGCCAGCAGTTACTGGGCAAACACTGAAGCTTTCTTT. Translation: CASSYWANTEAFF.

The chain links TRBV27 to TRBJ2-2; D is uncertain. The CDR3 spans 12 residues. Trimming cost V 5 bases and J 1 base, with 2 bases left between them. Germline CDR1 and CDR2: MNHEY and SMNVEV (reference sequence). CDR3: CASSQNTGELFF. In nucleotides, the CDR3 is TGTGCCAGCAGTCAGAACACCGGGGAGCTGTTTTTT.